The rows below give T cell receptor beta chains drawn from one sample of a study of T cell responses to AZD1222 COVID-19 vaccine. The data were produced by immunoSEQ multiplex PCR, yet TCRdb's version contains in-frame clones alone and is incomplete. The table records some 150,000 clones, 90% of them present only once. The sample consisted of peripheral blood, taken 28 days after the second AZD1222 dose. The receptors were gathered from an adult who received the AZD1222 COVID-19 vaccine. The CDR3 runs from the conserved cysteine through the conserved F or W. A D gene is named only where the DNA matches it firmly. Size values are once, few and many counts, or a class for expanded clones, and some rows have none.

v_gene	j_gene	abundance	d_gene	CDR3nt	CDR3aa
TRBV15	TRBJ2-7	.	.	TGTGCCACCAGCCCTGAGGGAACCTCCTACGAGCAGTACTTC	CATSPEGTSYEQYF
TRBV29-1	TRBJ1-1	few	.	TGCAGCGTCTTGACTGGATCGAACACTGAAGCTTTCTTT	CSVLTGSNTEAFF
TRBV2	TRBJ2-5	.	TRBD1	TGTGCCAGCAGTCGGGGCGGGACAGGGCTGCAAGAGACCCAGTACTTC	CASSRGGTGLQETQYF
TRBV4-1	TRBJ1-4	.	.	TGCGCCAGCAGCCATAACGACGAAAAACTGTTTTTT	CASSHNDEKLFF
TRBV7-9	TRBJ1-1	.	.	TGTGCCAGCAGCTTCCGTATGAACACTGAAGCTTTCTTT	CASSFRMNTEAFF
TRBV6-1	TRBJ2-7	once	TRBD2	TGTGCCAGCAGTGAATCAACTAGCGGAAACCTCTACGAGCAGTACTTC	CASSESTSGNLYEQYF
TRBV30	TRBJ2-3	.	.	TGTGCCTGGAGTTTCCCCCTGGACCCACAAGGGACAGATACGCAGTATTTT	CAWSFPLDPQGTDTQYF
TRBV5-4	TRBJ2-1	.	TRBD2	TGTGCCAGCAGCCGGACTAGCGGGAGCCCCTACAATGAGCAGTTCTTC	CASSRTSGSPYNEQFF
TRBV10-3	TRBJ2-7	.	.	TGTGCCATCAGTGATAGCGGACCGCTTTACGAGCAGTACTTC	CAISDSGPLYEQYF
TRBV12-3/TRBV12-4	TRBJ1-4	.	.	TGTGCCAGCAGGCAAACAGGGGAAAAACTGTTTTTT	CASRQTGEKLFF
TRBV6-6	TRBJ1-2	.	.	TGTGCCAGCAGGGAGACAGGTCTGCTCTATGGCTACACCTTC	CASRETGLLYGYTF
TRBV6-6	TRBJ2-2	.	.	TGTGCCAGCAGTTACTCGGGGGAGGCCGGGGAGCTGTTTTTT	CASSYSGEAGELFF
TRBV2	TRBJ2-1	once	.	TGTGCCAGCAGTGAAAGTCCGAGCTCCTACAATGAGCAGTTCTTC	CASSESPSSYNEQFF
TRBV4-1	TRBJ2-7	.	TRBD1	TGCGCCAGCAGCCAACAGGGACAGGGACCCTACGAGCAGTACTTC	CASSQQGQGPYEQYF
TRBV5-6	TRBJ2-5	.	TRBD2	TGTGCCAGCAAGCCCGGGACTAGCGGGGCCCAGTACTTC	CASKPGTSGAQYF
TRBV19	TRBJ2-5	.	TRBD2	TGTGCCAGTAGTATGGGAGGGTTCGAGACCCAGTACTTC	CASSMGGFETQYF
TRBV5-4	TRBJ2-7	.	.	TGTGCCAGCGGACTCAATTCGGGAGTACAGAGCGAGCAGTACTTC	CASGLNSGVQSEQYF
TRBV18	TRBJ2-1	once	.	TGTGCCAGCTCACCACTTCAGACAAACAATGAGCAGTTCTTC	CASSPLQTNNEQFF
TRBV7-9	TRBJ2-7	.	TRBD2	TGTGCCAGCAGCTTTACCACCTCGATGATTAGCGGGAGTTACGAGCAGTACTTC	CASSFTTSMISGSYEQYF
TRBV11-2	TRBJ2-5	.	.	TGTGCCAGCAGCCAGACTCAAGAGACCCAGTACTTC	CASSQTQETQYF
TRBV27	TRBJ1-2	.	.	TGTGCCAGCAGTTTATTGACGGGTCTCAACTATGGCTACACCTTC	CASSLLTGLNYGYTF
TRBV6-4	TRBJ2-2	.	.	TGTGCCAGCAGCGTCGCGGGGCTTAACACCGGGGAGCTGTTTTTT	CASSVAGLNTGELFF
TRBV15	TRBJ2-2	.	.	TGTGCCACCAGCGGGAGACAGGCCTTCAGCTCGTACACCGGGGAGCTGTTTTTT	CATSGRQAFSSYTGELFF
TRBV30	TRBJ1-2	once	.	TGTGCCTGGAGCGAGGGGGGTTATGGCTACACCTTC	CAWSEGGYGYTF
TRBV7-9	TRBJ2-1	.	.	TGTGCCAGCAGCAACGGACTGGCGGGTTACAATGAGCAGTTCTTC	CASSNGLAGYNEQFF
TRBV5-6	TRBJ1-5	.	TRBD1	TGTGCCAGCAGCTCCTCCCCCGGGACAGGTCTTTTGCCCCAGCATTTT	CASSSSPGTGLLPQHF
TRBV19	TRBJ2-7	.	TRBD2	TGTGCCAGTAGTCCACCGGGACTAGCTAACGAGCAGTACTTC	CASSPPGLANEQYF
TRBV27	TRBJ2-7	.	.	TGTGCCAGCAAAGCCCGTGCGGTTAGGGGCGAGCAGTACTTC	CASKARAVRGEQYF
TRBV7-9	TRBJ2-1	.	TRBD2	TGTGCCAGCCTAATGGGGGGGTCCTACAATGAGCAGTTCTTC	CASLMGGSYNEQFF
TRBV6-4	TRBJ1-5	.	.	TGTGCCAGCAGTGAACATAGCAATCAGCCCCAGCATTTT	CASSEHSNQPQHF
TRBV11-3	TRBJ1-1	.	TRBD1	TGTGCCAGCAGTTCCGGACAGGGTGAGGGTGCTGAAGCTTTCTTT	CASSSGQGEGAEAFF
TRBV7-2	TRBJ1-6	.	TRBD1	TGTGCCAGCAGCCACCCCCCGGGACAGGGCGCTTCACCCCTCCACTTT	CASSHPPGQGASPLHF
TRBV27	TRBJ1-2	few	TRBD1	TGTGCCAGCAGCCGGGGACAGGGAGATGGCTACACCTTC	CASSRGQGDGYTF
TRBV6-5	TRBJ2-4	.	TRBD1	TGTGCCAGCAGTTACGGGACAGGCGAAAACATTCAGTACTTC	CASSYGTGENIQYF
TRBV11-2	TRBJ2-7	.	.	TGTGCCAGCAGCTACACAAGACAGTCATACGAGCAGTACTTC	CASSYTRQSYEQYF
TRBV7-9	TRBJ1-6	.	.	TGTGCCAGCAGCTTAGAGAGCTCCTATAATTCACCCCTCCACTTT	CASSLESSYNSPLHF
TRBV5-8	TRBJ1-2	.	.	TGTGCCAGCAGCTTGACAGCCTATGGCTACACCTTC	CASSLTAYGYTF
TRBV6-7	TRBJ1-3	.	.	TGTGCCAGCAAGTACACTAAGGGGGTGAGTCGTGTAAACACCATATATTTT	CASKYTKGVSRVNTIYF
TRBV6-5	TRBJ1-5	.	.	TGTGCCGCTAGCCTCGTGGTGGGGCAGCCCCAGCATTTT	CAASLVVGQPQHF
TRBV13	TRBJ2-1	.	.	TGTGCCAGCAGCTTAGGCGGGCTGTACAATGAGCAGTTCTTC	CASSLGGLYNEQFF
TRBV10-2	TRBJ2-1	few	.	TGCGCCACCCGACTATGGACAGTTGAAAATGAGCAGTTCTTC	CATRLWTVENEQFF
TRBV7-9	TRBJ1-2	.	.	TGTGCCAGCTCGGGGCACAACTATGGCTACACCTTC	CASSGHNYGYTF
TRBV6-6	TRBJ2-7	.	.	TGTGCCAGCAGTTACCGGGACGGGAGCTCCTACGAGCAGTACTTC	CASSYRDGSSYEQYF
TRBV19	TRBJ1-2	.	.	TGTGCCAGTAGTGTTGGCCCCGGGGGGGCCTGGGGCTACACCTTC	CASSVGPGGAWGYTF
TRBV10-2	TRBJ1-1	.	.	TGCGCCAGCAGTGAAGGGGGAGTAGCTGAAGCTTTCTTT	CASSEGGVAEAFF